These 30 T cell receptor beta chains were sequenced from one sample in a study of technical replicates of blood from several donors. This table comes from immunoSEQ multiplex PCR, and its TCRdb copy is limited to in-frame clones, with some not included. The sample carries about 79,000 clones, 75% to 95% recorded once. Sequencing was performed on T cells isolated from PBMCs. The receptor set was obtained from a human donor in good health. Some clones in this sample may be carry-over from other donors' samples.

This sequence joins TRBV28 and TRBJ2-7, with a possible D match to TRBD2 (5 bases). This CDR3 contains 15 residues. Trimming cost V 5 bases and J 2 bases, with 16 bases left between them. The germline gives CDR1 MDHEN, CDR2 SYDVKM. CDR3 sequence reads: CASSPQHPGTYEQYF. The CDR3 nucleotides read TGTGCCAGCAGTCCCCAACATCCGGGAACCTACGAGCAGTACTTC.

The chain carries TRBV28 and TRBJ2-5, with a tentative D call TRBD2 (5 bases). The CDR3 is made up of 13 amino acids. Germline CDR1 is MDHEN and CDR2 is SYDVKM. The CDR3 DNA reads TGTGCAGCCGCCCTGGCGGGTGTGGAGACCCAGTACTTC. Its translation: CAAALAGVETQYF.

In this sample, this clone turned up a few times. This chain joins TRBV7-3 and TRBJ1-1, with 7 bases matching TRBD1. The ends lost 4 bases at V and 0 bases at J; junction bases unmatched: 2. The CDR3 loop spans 14 amino acids. Germline V CDR1 and CDR2: SGHTA, FQGTGA. The CDR3 loop is CASSWGQLNTEAFF. The CDR3 bases are TGTGCCAGCAGCTGGGGACAGCTGAACACTGAAGCTTTCTTT.

This chain links TRBV4-2 with TRBJ2-3; D is unclear. Trimming removed 5 bases at V and 7 bases at J, with 7 bases between. Germline V gives CDR1 LGHNA, CDR2 YNFKEQ. This CDR3 has 11 amino acids. The CDR3 is CASSRENTQYF. The CDR3 DNA reads TGTGCCAGCAGCAGAGAGAATACGCAGTATTTT.

The chain has TRBV9 and TRBJ1-1; 7 bases align to TRBD1. The trim removed 2 bases at V and 0 bases at J, leaving 10 bases unmatched. Germline V gives CDR1 SGDLS, CDR2 YYNGEE. This CDR3 spans 17 amino acids. CDR3 region: CASSVDRATFMNTEAFF. The CDR3 DNA is TGTGCCAGCAGCGTTGACAGGGCCACTTTTATGAACACTGAAGCTTTCTTT.

The chain recombines TRBV29-1 with TRBJ2-3; D gene ambiguous. Trimming took off 3 bases at V and 0 bases at J, with 10 bases between the two ends. This CDR3 contains 14 residues. CDR1 SQVTM and CDR2 ANQGSEA come from the germline V gene. In DNA form, the CDR3 reads TGCAGCGTTGAGGCTAGATCTAGCACAGATACGCAGTATTTT. It is translated as CSVEARSSTDTQYF.

This rearrangement joins TRBV7-8 to TRBJ2-1, with 8 bases identical to TRBD2. The germline gives CDR1 SGHVS, CDR2 FQNEAQ. Losses at the gene ends were 2 bases for V and 8 bases for J; bases not matched to a gene: 14. This CDR3 is built from 17 residues. This CDR3 is CASSLMEIGRARDEQFF. CDR3 nucleotides: TGTGCCAGCAGCTTAATGGAGATCGGGAGGGCCCGGGATGAGCAGTTCTTC.

The gene calls are TRBV18 and TRBJ2-1; perhaps TRBD2 as D (6 bases). This CDR3 region has 15 residues. Trimming took 6 bases from V and 2 from J, leaving 14 bases between them. Germline V gene sequence: CDR1 KGHSH, CDR2 LQKENI. The CDR3 protein is CASSLGLLAYNEQFF. DNA for the CDR3: TGTGCCAGCTCCCTGGGACTTTTAGCCTACAATGAGCAGTTCTTC.

The CDR3 sequence is CASSLEQNYEAFF. The DNA for the CDR3 is TGTGCCAGCAGCTTGGAACAGAATTATGAAGCTTTCTTT. The chain is built from TRBV5-6 and TRBJ1-1; no definite D call. The CDR3 runs to 13 residues. The germline gives CDR1 SGHDT, CDR2 YYEEEE. With 0 bases removed from V and 7 bases from J, the gap between germline ends came to 10 bases. Variable domain in full (rest from reference TRBV5-6 and TRBJ1-1): DAGVTQSPTHLIKTRGQQVTLRCSPKSGHDTVSWYQQALGQGPQFIFQYYEEEERQRGNFPDRFSGHQFPNYSSELNVNALLLGDSALYLCASSLEQNYEAFFGQGTRLTVV.

The genes are TRBV11-3 and TRBJ2-7, with 8 positions matching TRBD1. Germline CDR1 SGHNT, CDR2 YENEEA. The CDR3 is 15 amino acids. Germline trimming cut 1 base from V and 2 bases from J; bases unmatched to any gene: 4. CDR3 loop: CASSLGDRGAYEQYF. The CDR3 nucleotides read TGTGCCAGCAGCTTAGGTGACAGGGGAGCCTACGAGCAGTACTTC.

This chain uses TRBV6-6 with TRBJ2-5, with D perhaps TRBD2 (6 bases). Trimming removed 1 base at V and 2 bases at J, with 11 bases between. The CDR3 spans 15 residues. The germline V gene encodes CDR1 MNHNY and CDR2 SVGAGI (reference sequence). The CDR3 bases are TGTGCCAGCAGTTACTGCGAGCTAGCGCAAGAGACCCAGTACTTC. Its translation is CASSYCELAQETQYF.

The V call is TRBV6-5, the J call TRBJ2-7, with TRBD1 as a possible D gene (6 bases). CDR3 length equals 14 residues. The V and J ends lost 4 bases and 2 bases respectively, with 12 bases between them. The germline CDR1 and CDR2 sequences are MNHEY and SVGAGI. CDR3 protein: CASSFPGATYEQYF. Written as DNA, the CDR3 is TGTGCCAGCAGTTTTCCAGGGGCAACCTACGAGCAGTACTTC.

The V gene is TRBV4-3, the J gene TRBJ2-1; 13 bases line up with TRBD2. CDR1 is LGHNA, CDR2 YSLEER, per germline. There are 21 residues in the CDR3. The junction had 20 bases not matched to a gene; V was cut back by 4 bases and J by 5 bases. The CDR3 sequence is CASSLLSGLAGRVSVNNEQFF. CDR3 nucleotide sequence: TGCGCCAGCAGCCTTCTGTCGGGACTAGCGGGAAGGGTGTCGGTAAACAATGAGCAGTTCTTC.

The chain carries TRBV5-4 and TRBJ2-2, with TRBD1 as a possible D gene (5 bases). Between the trimmed V and J ends, which lost 1 base and 4 bases, there was a span of 8 bases. Germline loops: CDR1 SGHNT, CDR2 YYREEE (reference sequence). The CDR3 is 14 amino acids. The CDR3 here is CASSLQGPTGELFF. As DNA, the CDR3 is TGTGCCAGCAGCTTGCAGGGCCCCACCGGGGAGCTGTTTTTT.

This clone was detected only once. The V call is TRBV30, the J call TRBJ2-3; TRBD2 agrees at 7 bases. Germline loops: CDR1 GTSNPN, CDR2 SVGIG (reference sequence). This CDR3 has 14 amino acids. With 5 bases clipped from V and 2 bases from J, the junction kept 7 bases outside the gene matches. CDR3 loop: CAWQLAAITDTQYF. The CDR3 bases are TGTGCCTGGCAGCTAGCGGCCATCACAGATACGCAGTATTTT.

CDR3 nucleotide sequence: TGTGCCAGTAGTATATCGGGAAAGAAAAACATTCAGTACTTC. This codes for CASSISGKKNIQYF. This rearrangement joins TRBV19 to TRBJ2-4; TRBD2 is a possible D gene (5 bases). V lost 2 bases and J lost 4, with 9 bases in between. The CDR3 consists of 14 residues. Germline V gene sequence: CDR1 LNHDA, CDR2 SQIVND (reference sequence).

The gene calls are TRBV12-5 and TRBJ2-1, with TRBD2 identical over 13 bases. The V gene end was trimmed by 0 bases and the J gene end by 8 bases; junction bases not matched to a gene: 4. The CDR3 is 16 residues long. Germline V gene lookup returns CDR1 LGHNT and CDR2 FRNRAP. The CDR3 coding sequence is TGTGCTAGTGGTTTGGTACTAGCGGGAGGGCCTCATGAGCAGTTCTTC. Translation: CASGLVLAGGPHEQFF.

V is TRBV29-1 and J is TRBJ2-5; weak D call: TRBD2 (5 bases). Germline CDR1 SQVTM, CDR2 ANQGSEA. The CDR3 contains 15 residues. The ends were cut back, 7 bases at V and 7 bases at J, with 25 bases in the middle. For the CDR3, the DNA is TGCAGCGATTCCGTGGACCGCCCGGGGTTTGGGACCCAGTACTTC. Its protein product is CSDSVDRPGFGTQYF.

A single count supports this clone. The V gene is TRBV19, the J gene TRBJ2-3; D is undetermined. This CDR3 region has 13 residues. V lost 11 bases, J lost 5 bases, and 17 bases lay in between. Germline V gene data show CDR1 as LNHDA and CDR2 as SQIVND (reference sequence). CDR3 region: CAHRGLREDTQYF. DNA of the CDR3: TGTGCCCATCGAGGTTTACGAGAAGATACGCAGTATTTT.

The chain carries TRBV25-1 and TRBJ1-1, with D hard to call. Germline loops: CDR1 MGHDK, CDR2 SYGVNS. V gave up 0 bases and J gave up 0 bases, with 8 bases separating them. The CDR3 sequence is 15 residues long. The CDR3 loop reads CASSEYRSVNTEAFF. CDR3 sequence (DNA): TGTGCCAGCAGTGAATATAGATCGGTGAACACTGAAGCTTTCTTT.

The rearrangement joins TRBV5-1 to TRBJ2-7, with TRBD1 matching over 8 bases. CDR3 length: 13 residues. Germline V gene sequence: CDR1 SGHRS, CDR2 YFSETQ. Trimming cost V 4 bases and J 3 bases; bases outside gene matches: 3. The CDR3 DNA follows: TGCGCCAGCAGCAAAGGACAGGGCTACGAGCAGTACTTC. Its translation: CASSKGQGYEQYF.

This clone was observed a few times. The chain's CDR3 is CAISESSSDGELFF. CDR3 nucleotides: TGTGCCATCAGTGAGTCGTCTAGCGACGGGGAGCTGTTTTTT. The gene calls are TRBV10-3 and TRBJ2-2, with D possibly matching TRBD2 (6 bases). The CDR3 runs to 14 residues. V gave up 0 bases and J gave up 7 bases, with 9 bases separating them. Germline-derived CDR1 and CDR2 are ENHRY and SYGVKD.

V gene TRBV20-1 combines with J gene TRBJ1-2, with D tentatively TRBD1 (6 bases). Germline-derived CDR1 and CDR2 are DFQATT and SNEGSKA (reference sequence). This CDR3 comprises 10 residues. Trimming took 4 bases from V and 12 from J, leaving 12 bases between them. In DNA, the CDR3 is TGCAGTGCTATACAGGGTTTTCACACCTTC. Residues: CSAIQGFHTF.

A remark on this clone: A read error may account for a junction end that differs from germline. The V and J genes are TRBV18 and TRBJ1-5; 8 positions agree with TRBD1. The CDR3 extends over 15 amino acids. CDR1 is KGHSH, CDR2 LQKENI, per germline. CDR3 sequence: CASSPQGDSNQPQHF. CDR3 DNA sequence: TGTGCCAGCTCCCCACAGGGGGATAGCAATCAGCCCCAGCATTTT.

This chain connects TRBV29-1 to TRBJ2-2, with unresolved D. Between the trimmed V and J ends, which lost 4 bases and 6 bases, there was a span of 9 bases. Germline loops: CDR1 SQVTM, CDR2 ANQGSEA. This CDR3 region has 12 residues. The CDR3 region has the DNA TGCAGCGTTGGGTTGGGCGCCGGGGAGCTGTTTTTT. Amino acid sequence: CSVGLGAGELFF.

V usage is TRBV2 and J usage is TRBJ1-2; TRBD1 agrees at 8 bases. J gave up 3 bases and V 4 bases, and 4 bases lay outside the gene matches. The CDR3 has 14 residues. In germline, CDR1 is SNHLY, CDR2 FYNNEI. This CDR3 is CASSGEQGDYGYTF. DNA of the CDR3: TGTGCCAGCAGTGGCGAACAGGGGGACTATGGCTACACCTTC.

This rearrangement joins TRBV19 to TRBJ1-1, with D perhaps matching TRBD1 (5 bases). The CDR3 consists of 14 residues. The V gene's germline CDR1 is LNHDA and CDR2 SQIVND (reference sequence). Between the trimmed V and J ends, which lost 2 bases and 1 base, there was a span of 8 bases. CDR3 nucleotide sequence: TGTGCCAGTAGTATATTGGGGGGGAACACTGAAGCTTTCTTT. This codes for CASSILGGNTEAFF.

The chain recombines TRBV28 with TRBJ1-5; no definite D call. The CDR3 has 15 residues. The V end lost 5 bases, the J end lost 2 bases, and 13 bases lay between the germline ends. The germline gives CDR1 MDHEN, CDR2 SYDVKM. In DNA form, the CDR3 reads TGTGCCAGCAGTCCTCCGGGATTGGGCAATCAGCCCCAGCATTTT. Encoded protein: CASSPPGLGNQPQHF.

This clone showed up just once. The chain recombines TRBV5-1 with TRBJ1-2; D uncertain. The CDR3 sequence is 15 residues long. Germline CDR1 SGHRS, CDR2 YFSETQ. Trimming took off 2 bases at V and 4 bases at J, with 15 bases between the two ends. Here the CDR3 DNA reads TGCGCCAGCAGCTTCCGACCCGAAAGCGTCTATGGCTACACCTTC. It is translated as CASSFRPESVYGYTF. The full variable domain, completed using reference TRBV5-1 and TRBJ1-2, is KAGVTQTPRYLIKTRGQQVTLSCSPISGHRSVSWYQQTPGQGLQFLFEYFSETQRNKGNFPGRFSGRQFSNSRSEMNVSTLELGDSALYLCASSFRPESVYGYTFGSGTRLTVV.

This rearrangement joins TRBV19 to TRBJ2-3, with 9 bases that match TRBD2. V lost 5 bases, J lost 4 bases, and 7 bases stayed unmatched. There are 15 residues in the CDR3. Germline-derived CDR1 and CDR2 are LNHDA and SQIVND (reference sequence). Here the CDR3 reads CASSGLAGEADTQYF. CDR3 DNA sequence: TGTGCCAGTAGTGGATTAGCGGGAGAGGCAGATACGCAGTATTTT.